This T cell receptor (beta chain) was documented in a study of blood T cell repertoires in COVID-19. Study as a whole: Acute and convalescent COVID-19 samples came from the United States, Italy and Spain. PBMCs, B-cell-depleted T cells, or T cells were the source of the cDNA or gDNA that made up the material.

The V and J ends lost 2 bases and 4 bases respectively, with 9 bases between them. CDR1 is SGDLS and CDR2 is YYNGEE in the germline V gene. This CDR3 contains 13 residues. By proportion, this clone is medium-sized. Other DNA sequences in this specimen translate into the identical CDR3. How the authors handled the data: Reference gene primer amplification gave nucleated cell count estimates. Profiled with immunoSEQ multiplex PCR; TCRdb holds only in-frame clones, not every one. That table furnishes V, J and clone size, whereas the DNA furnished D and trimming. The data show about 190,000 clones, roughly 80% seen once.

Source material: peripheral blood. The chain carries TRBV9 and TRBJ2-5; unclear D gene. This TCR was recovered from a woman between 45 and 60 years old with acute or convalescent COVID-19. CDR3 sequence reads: CASSVSRGETQYF. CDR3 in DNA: TGTGCCAGCAGCGTCTCCCGAGGAGAGACCCAGTACTTC.